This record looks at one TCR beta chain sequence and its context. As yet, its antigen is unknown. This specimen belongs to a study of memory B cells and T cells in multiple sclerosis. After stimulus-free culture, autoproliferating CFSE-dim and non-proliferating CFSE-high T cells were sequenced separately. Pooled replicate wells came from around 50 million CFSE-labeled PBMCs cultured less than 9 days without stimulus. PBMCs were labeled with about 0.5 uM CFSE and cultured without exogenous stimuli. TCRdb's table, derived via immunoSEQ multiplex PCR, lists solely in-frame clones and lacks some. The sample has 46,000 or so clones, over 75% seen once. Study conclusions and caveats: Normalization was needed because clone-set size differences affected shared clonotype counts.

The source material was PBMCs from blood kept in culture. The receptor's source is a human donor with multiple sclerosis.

In DNA, the CDR3 is TGCGCCAGCAGTGTTGGCGGGACAGCCGGGGAGCTGTTTTTT. Translation gives CASSVGGTAGELFF. V usage is TRBV10-1 and J usage is TRBJ2-2; maybe TRBD1 (7 bases). Germline values: CDR1 WNHNN, CDR2 SYGVQD (reference sequence). This CDR3 region has 14 residues. The ends were cut back, 4 bases at V and 6 bases at J, with 12 bases in the middle.